The 24 T cell receptor beta chains given below trace back to one sample, sequenced in a study of blood T cell repertoires in COVID-19. The protocol was immunoSEQ multiplex PCR, while the TCRdb copy is restricted to in-frame clones and leaves out a portion. Of under 45,000 clones listed, 70% to 85% were seen once; the top ten hold approximately 25%. The source material was peripheral blood. The receptors were sampled from a human donor with acute or convalescent COVID-19. The donor label of this sample is uncertain.

The gene calls are TRBV2 and TRBJ2-3; TRBD1 agrees at 12 bases. Trimming removed 8 bases from V and 5 bases from J; junction bases left unmatched: 8. The CDR3 totals 15 residues. The germline V gene has CDR1 SNHLY and CDR2 FYNNEI. CDR3 sequence (DNA): TGTGCCAGCTTGGGGACAGGGGGCGGGGGAGATACGCAGTATTTT. Translating it yields CASLGTGGGGDTQYF.

The J gene is TRBJ1-1, the V gene TRBV5-1, with a tentative D call TRBD1 (6 bases). The CDR3 is 17 amino acids. V lost 0 bases to trimming and J lost 0 bases, with 15 bases between them. The V gene's germline CDR1 is SGHRS and CDR2 YFSETQ. CDR3 sequence: CASSLVFTGTMNTEAFF. The DNA of the CDR3 is TGCGCCAGCAGCTTGGTTTTCACAGGGACCATGAACACTGAAGCTTTCTTT. Variable domain in full (rest from reference TRBV5-1 and TRBJ1-1): KAGVTQTPRYLIKTRGQQVTLSCSPISGHRSVSWYQQTPGQGLQFLFEYFSETQRNKGNFPGRFSGRQFSNSRSEMNVSTLELGDSALYLCASSLVFTGTMNTEAFFGQGTRLTVV.

The genes are TRBV29-1 and TRBJ2-5; no clear D. The CDR3 runs 11 residues. The germline V and J ends were trimmed by 5 bases and 2 bases, with 6 bases remaining between them. Germline CDR1 and CDR2: SQVTM and ANQGSEA. The CDR3 loop reads CSVQVQETQYF. CDR3 bases: TGCAGCGTTCAGGTTCAAGAGACCCAGTACTTC.

For the CDR3, the DNA is TGTGCCAGCTCAACCCGGGGAGGAACCTACGAGCAGTACTTC. As protein: CASSTRGGTYEQYF. V is TRBV18 and J is TRBJ2-7; TRBD2 is a possible D gene (6 bases). V shed 5 bases and J shed 2 bases, with 13 bases lying between them. The CDR3 covers 14 residues. The germline gives CDR1 KGHSH, CDR2 LQKENI.

V and J are TRBV6-6 and TRBJ1-5, with D possibly TRBD1 on 6 matching bases. CDR1 MNHNY and CDR2 SVGAGI come from the germline V gene (reference sequence). Trimming took off 2 bases at V and 4 bases at J, with 9 bases between the two ends. CDR3 length equals 14 residues. CDR3 region: CASSYRQENQPQHF. CDR3 DNA: TGTGCCAGCAGTTACCGACAGGAGAATCAGCCCCAGCATTTT.

This clone was picked up a small number of times. This chain connects TRBV3-1 (or the pseudogene TRBV3-2) to TRBJ1-5; no clear D gene. The length of the CDR3 is 12 residues. Germline V lookup: CDR1 LGHDT, CDR2 YNNKEL (reference sequence). V was trimmed by 4 bases and J by 11 bases, leaving 12 bases between them. The CDR3 protein is CASSPGGRAQHF. The CDR3 coding sequence is TGTGCCAGCAGCCCAGGAGGTCGAGCCCAGCATTTT.

This sequence joins TRBV5-1 and TRBJ2-7; TRBD2 aligns across 11 bases. CDR1 and CDR2 (germline): SGHRS, YFSETQ. The CDR3 length is 18 residues. V shed 1 base and J 0 bases; nucleotides not matched to a gene: 9. CDR3 nucleotide sequence: TGCGCCAGCAGCTTGAAGCTAGCGGGAGGACGGATCTCCTACGAGCAGTACTTC. This sequence encodes CASSLKLAGGRISYEQYF.

The chain is built from TRBV29-1 and TRBJ2-7, with 10 bases matching TRBD1. This CDR3 is 13 amino acids long. The germline V gene has CDR1 SQVTM and CDR2 ANQGSEA. The ends lost 5 bases at V and 4 bases at J; junction bases unmatched: 5. The CDR3 is CSVSTGGEYEQYF. CDR3 DNA: TGCAGCGTTTCGACAGGGGGCGAGTACGAGCAGTACTTC.

The V call is TRBV10-3, the J call TRBJ1-5, with 8 bases matching TRBD1. V gave up 0 bases and J gave up 6 bases; unmatched junction bases: 13. The CDR3 is made up of 18 amino acids. Per germline, CDR1 ENHRY and CDR2 SYGVKD. CDR3 sequence: CAISESGQGRNVGQPQHF. The CDR3 DNA follows: TGTGCCATCAGTGAGTCCGGACAGGGAAGGAATGTCGGTCAGCCCCAGCATTTT.

The chain is built from TRBV6-1 and TRBJ1-6; D ambiguous. The V end lost 1 base, the J end lost 7 bases, and 20 bases lay between the germline ends. Germline V CDR1 and CDR2: MNHNS, SASEGT. The CDR3 has 18 residues. CDR3 loop: CASSEGSGVREANSPLHF. The DNA for the CDR3 is TGTGCCAGCAGTGAAGGGTCCGGGGTCCGGGAAGCCAATTCACCCCTCCACTTT.

This chain joins TRBV15 and TRBJ2-7; D possibly corresponds to TRBD2 (7 bases). Germline V gene sequence: CDR1 LNHNV, CDR2 YYDKDF (reference sequence). V lost 0 bases and J 2 bases, leaving 14 bases between the germline ends. The CDR3 contains 16 residues. CDR3 sequence: CATSREGGAIPYEQYF. The CDR3 DNA reads TGTGCCACCAGCAGAGAAGGGGGGGCAATTCCCTACGAGCAGTACTTC. Based on the CDR3 plus reference TRBV15 and TRBJ2-7, the full variable domain is DAMVIQNPRYQVTQFGKPVTLSCSQTLNHNVMYWYQQKSSQAPKLLFHYYDKDFNNEADTPDNFQSRRPNTSFCFLDIRSPGLGDTAMYLCATSREGGAIPYEQYFGPGTRLTVT.

The V and J genes are TRBV5-1 and TRBJ2-1; D might be TRBD1 (7 bases). The V gene's germline CDR1 is SGHRS and CDR2 YFSETQ. V was cut by 4 bases and J by 4 bases, with 15 bases left in between. The CDR3 consists of 15 residues. CDR3 sequence (DNA): TGCGCCAGCAGCCCTCAGCAGGGGGGTTACAATGAGCAGTTCTTC. This gives the protein CASSPQQGGYNEQFF. The full variable domain, its missing parts supplied by reference TRBV5-1 and TRBJ2-1, is KAGVTQTPRYLIKTRGQQVTLSCSPISGHRSVSWYQQTPGQGLQFLFEYFSETQRNKGNFPGRFSGRQFSNSRSEMNVSTLELGDSALYLCASSPQQGGYNEQFFGPGTRLTVL.

V is TRBV25-1 and J is TRBJ2-1; D gene unclear. V was clipped by 2 bases and J by 7 bases, with 21 bases between them. The CDR3 consists of 17 residues. Germline-derived CDR1 and CDR2 are MGHDK and SYGVNS. The CDR3 DNA sequence: TGTGCCAGCAGTGAAGAGGTCGGTTTGCCTACTCAAAATGAGCAGTTCTTC. Encoded protein: CASSEEVGLPTQNEQFF. Full variable domain (rest looked up from reference TRBV25-1 and TRBJ2-1): EADIYQTPRYLVIGTGKKITLECSQTMGHDKMYWYQQDPGMELHLIHYSYGVNSTEKGDLSSESTVSRIRTEHFPLTLESARPSHTSQYLCASSEEVGLPTQNEQFFGPGTRLTVL.

The chain couples TRBV28 to TRBJ1-2; the match to TRBD1 covers 8 bases. Trimming at V came to 6 bases and at J to 4 bases, leaving 7 bases not matched to a gene. In germline, CDR1 is MDHEN, CDR2 SYDVKM. CDR3 size: 14 residues. CDR3 nucleotide sequence: TGTGCCAGCAGATTGGACAGGGAAGGCTATGGCTACACCTTC. The encoded protein is CASRLDREGYGYTF.

As regards this clone: One end of the junction does not line up with germline, which may come from a read error. Other DNA sequences in this specimen translate into the identical CDR3. V gene TRBV7-2 combines with J gene TRBJ2-3; 9 positions match TRBD1. This CDR3 contains 18 residues. Per the germline V gene, CDR1 is SGHTA and CDR2 is FQGNSA. Written as DNA, the CDR3 is TGTGCCAGCAGCCGGAGGACAGGGGTGGGGTATAGCACGGATACGCAGTATTTT. Amino acids: CASSRRTGVGYSTDTQYF.

This clone is a singleton in its sample. The J gene is TRBJ2-3, the V gene TRBV11-2; 13 nucleotides agree with TRBD2. Losses at the gene ends were 4 bases for V and 0 bases for J; bases not matched to a gene: 7. The V gene's germline CDR1 is SGHAT and CDR2 FQNNGV. The CDR3 has 18 amino acids. The CDR3 here is CASSWTSGGGTSTDTQYF. CDR3 nucleotide sequence: TGTGCCAGCAGCTGGACTAGCGGGGGTGGTACTAGCACAGATACGCAGTATTTT.

The chain employs TRBV4-1 and TRBJ2-1, with D perhaps matching TRBD1 (5 bases). The CDR3 sequence is 12 residues long. CDR1 is MGHRA and CDR2 is YSYEKL in the germline V gene. Trimming shortened V by 2 bases and J by 8 bases, and 7 bases separated the two germline ends. This chain's CDR3 is CASSQTGDEQFF. DNA of the CDR3: TGCGCCAGCAGCCAAACAGGTGATGAGCAGTTCTTC.

The chain combines TRBV6-5 with TRBJ1-4, with 9 bases lining up with TRBD1. V was pared by 6 bases and J by 5 bases, with 4 bases of the junction left unmatched. CDR3 length: 14 residues. CDR1 is MNHEY and CDR2 is SVGAGI in the germline V gene. CDR3: CASRQGAQNEKLFF. CDR3 coding DNA: TGTGCCAGCAGACAGGGGGCGCAGAATGAAAAACTGTTTTTT.

This chain uses TRBV6-5 with TRBJ1-1; D is ambiguous. This CDR3 spans 13 amino acids. The V gene lost 5 bases and the J gene lost 0 bases, with 7 bases spanning the gap. Germline-derived CDR1 and CDR2 are MNHEY and SVGAGI. The CDR3, as DNA: TGTGCCAGCAGTAACACAATGAACACTGAAGCTTTCTTT. Protein product: CASSNTMNTEAFF.

The V gene is TRBV7-8, the J gene TRBJ2-6, with D unclear. CDR3 length: 14 amino acids. V shed 4 bases and J shed 0 bases, with 4 bases lying between them. Germline CDR1 reads SGHVS; CDR2 reads FQNEAQ. As DNA, the CDR3 is TGTGCCAGCAGCTCTAGCTCTGGGGCCAACGTCCTGACTTTC. It encodes CASSSSSGANVLTF.

By share, this clone counts as medium-sized. The CDR3 nucleotides read TGTGCCAGTACCTACCCCGGGGGGGAGAGGGAAGCTTTCTTT. It is translated as CASTYPGGEREAFF. The rearrangement joins TRBV19 to TRBJ1-1; D is perhaps TRBD1 (5 bases). This CDR3 has 14 residues. Trimming pared 7 bases from V and 8 bases from J, leaving 20 bases between. The germline V gene encodes CDR1 LNHDA and CDR2 SQIVND (reference sequence).

The count of this clone is one. The chain combines TRBV27 with TRBJ1-2; maybe TRBD1 (6 bases). V was trimmed by 4 bases and J by 4 bases, leaving 13 bases between them. CDR3 length: 14 amino acids. The V gene's germline CDR1 is MNHEY and CDR2 SMNVEV (reference sequence). The DNA of the CDR3 is TGTGCCAGCAGTTGGGGCGGACAGCGCTATGGCTACACCTTC. Translated, it gives CASSWGGQRYGYTF.

The rearrangement links TRBV10-1 to TRBJ2-3; tentative D call: TRBD2 (6 bases). V was shortened by 2 bases and J by 1 base, with 13 bases between the two germline ends. Germline loops: CDR1 WNHNN, CDR2 SYGVQD (reference sequence). The CDR3 covers 16 residues. The CDR3 DNA is TGCGCCAGCAGTGAGAGGGATGGAGGGGGCACAGATACGCAGTATTTT. Encoded protein: CASSERDGGGTDTQYF.

This clone was recorded only once. The chain carries TRBV5-4 and TRBJ2-5; 7 bases are a match to TRBD1. J was trimmed by 1 base and V by 4 bases; bases with no gene match: 10. Germline CDR1 reads SGHNT; CDR2 reads YYREEE (reference sequence). The CDR3 has 16 amino acids. The CDR3 nucleotides read TGTGCCAGCAGCCTATTACAGGACAGGCGCCAAGAGACCCAGTACTTC. It yields the protein CASSLLQDRRQETQYF.